This TCR beta chain emerged from a study of control samples from healthy donors and cancer patients. The table came from immunoSEQ multiplex PCR; TCRdb's copy has only in-frame clones and leaves some out. Altogether around 75,000 clones are present, around 94% being singletons, with the ten largest covering 5.8%. CDR1 and CDR2 (germline): MDHEN, SYDVKM. The CDR3 totals 13 residues. Trimming removed 8 bases at V and 4 bases at J, with 11 bases between. Sequencing input: blood. This chain joins TRBV28 and TRBJ1-4, with D tentatively TRBD1 (6 bases). The clonotype comes from a woman aged 55-75 years in good health. The CDR3 sequence is CASGDRNNEKLFF. DNA for the CDR3: TGTGCCAGCGGTGACAGGAATAATGAAAAACTGTTTTTT. Full variable domain (outside the CDR3, taken from reference TRBV28 and TRBJ1-4): DVKVTQSSRYLVKRTGEKVFLECVQDMDHENMFWYRQDPGLGLRLIYFSYDVKMKEKGDIPEGYSVSREKKERFSLILESASTNQTSMYLCASGDRNNEKLFFGSGTQLSVL.